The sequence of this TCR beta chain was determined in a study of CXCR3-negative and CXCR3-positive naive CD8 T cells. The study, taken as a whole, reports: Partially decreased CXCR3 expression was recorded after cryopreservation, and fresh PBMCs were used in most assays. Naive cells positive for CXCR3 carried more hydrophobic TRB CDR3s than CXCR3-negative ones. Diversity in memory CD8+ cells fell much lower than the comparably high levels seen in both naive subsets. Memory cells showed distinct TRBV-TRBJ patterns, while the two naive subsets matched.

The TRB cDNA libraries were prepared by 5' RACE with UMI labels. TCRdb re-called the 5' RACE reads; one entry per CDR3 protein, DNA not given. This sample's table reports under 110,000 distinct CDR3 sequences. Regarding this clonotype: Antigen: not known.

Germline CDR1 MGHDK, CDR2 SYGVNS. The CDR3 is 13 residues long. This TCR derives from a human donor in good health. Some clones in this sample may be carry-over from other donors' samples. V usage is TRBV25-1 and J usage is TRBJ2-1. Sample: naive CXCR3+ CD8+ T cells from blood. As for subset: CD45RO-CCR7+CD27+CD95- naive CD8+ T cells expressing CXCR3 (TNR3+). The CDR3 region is CAVWQTSYNEQFF.